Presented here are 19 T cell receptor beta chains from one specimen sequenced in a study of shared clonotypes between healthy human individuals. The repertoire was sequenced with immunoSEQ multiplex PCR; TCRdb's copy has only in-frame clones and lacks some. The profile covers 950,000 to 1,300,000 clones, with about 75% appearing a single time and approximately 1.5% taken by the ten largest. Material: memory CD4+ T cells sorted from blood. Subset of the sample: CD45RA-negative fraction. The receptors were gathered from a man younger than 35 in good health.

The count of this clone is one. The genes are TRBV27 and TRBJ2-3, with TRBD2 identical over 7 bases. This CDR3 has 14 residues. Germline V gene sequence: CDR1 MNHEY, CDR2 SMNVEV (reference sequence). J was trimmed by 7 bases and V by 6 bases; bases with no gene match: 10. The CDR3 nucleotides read TGTGCCAGCAGGTCTTTCGGGGGGTGGTATACGCAGTATTTT. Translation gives CASRSFGGWYTQYF.

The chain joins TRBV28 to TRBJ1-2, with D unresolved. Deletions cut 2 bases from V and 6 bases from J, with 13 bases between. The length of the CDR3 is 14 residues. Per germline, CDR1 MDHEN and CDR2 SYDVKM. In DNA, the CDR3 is TGTGCCAGCAGTTTACCGATAAGGAGGGATGGCTACACCTTC. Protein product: CASSLPIRRDGYTF.

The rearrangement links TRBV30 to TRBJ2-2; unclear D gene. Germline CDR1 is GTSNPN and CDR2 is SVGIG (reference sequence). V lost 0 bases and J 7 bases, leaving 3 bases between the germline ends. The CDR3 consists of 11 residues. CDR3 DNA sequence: TGTGCCTGGAGTGTGGACGGGGAGCTGTTTTTT. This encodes CAWSVDGELFF.

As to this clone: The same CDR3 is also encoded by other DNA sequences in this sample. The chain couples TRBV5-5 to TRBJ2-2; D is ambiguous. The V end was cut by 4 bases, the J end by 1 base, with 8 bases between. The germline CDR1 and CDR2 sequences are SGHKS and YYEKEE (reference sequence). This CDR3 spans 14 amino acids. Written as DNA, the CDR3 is TGTGCCAGCAGCGCCCGACAGAACACCGGGGAGCTGTTTTTT. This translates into CASSARQNTGELFF.

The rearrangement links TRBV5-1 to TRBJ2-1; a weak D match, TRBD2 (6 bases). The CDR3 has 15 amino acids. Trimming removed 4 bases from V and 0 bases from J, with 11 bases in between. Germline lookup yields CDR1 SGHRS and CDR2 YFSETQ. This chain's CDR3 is CASSPEGYSYNEQFF. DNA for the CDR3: TGCGCCAGCAGCCCGGAGGGGTACTCCTACAATGAGCAGTTCTTC.

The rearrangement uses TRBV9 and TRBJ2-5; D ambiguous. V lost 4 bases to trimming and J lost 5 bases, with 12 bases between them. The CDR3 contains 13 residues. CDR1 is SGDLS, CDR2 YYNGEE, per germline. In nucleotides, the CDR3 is TGTGCCAGCAGCCCCGGCCCCAGGGAGACCCAGTACTTC. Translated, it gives CASSPGPRETQYF.

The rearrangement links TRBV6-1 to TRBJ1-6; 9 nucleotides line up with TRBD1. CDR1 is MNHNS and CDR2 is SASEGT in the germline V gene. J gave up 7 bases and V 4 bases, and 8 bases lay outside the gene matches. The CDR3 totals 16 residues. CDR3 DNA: TGTGCCAGCAGTGTACCGGGACAGGGAAGGAATTCACCCCTCCACTTT. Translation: CASSVPGQGRNSPLHF.

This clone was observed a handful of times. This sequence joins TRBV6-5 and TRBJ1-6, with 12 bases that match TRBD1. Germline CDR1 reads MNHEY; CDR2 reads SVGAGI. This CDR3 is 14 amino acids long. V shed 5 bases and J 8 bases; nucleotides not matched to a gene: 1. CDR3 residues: CASSGTGGHSPLHF. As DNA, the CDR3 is TGTGCCAGCAGTGGGACAGGGGGCCATTCACCCCTCCACTTT.

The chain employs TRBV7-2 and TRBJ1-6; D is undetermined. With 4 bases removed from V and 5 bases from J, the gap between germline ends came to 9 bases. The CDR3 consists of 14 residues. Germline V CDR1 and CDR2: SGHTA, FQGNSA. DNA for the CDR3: TGTGCCAGCAGCTCGAGACTAAATAATTCACCCCTCCACTTT. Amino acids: CASSSRLNNSPLHF.

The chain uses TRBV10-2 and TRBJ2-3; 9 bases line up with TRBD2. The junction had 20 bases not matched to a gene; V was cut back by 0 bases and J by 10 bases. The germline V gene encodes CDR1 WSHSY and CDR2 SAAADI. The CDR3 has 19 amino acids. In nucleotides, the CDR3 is TGCGCCAGCAGTGAGTCAGTATGGCTAGCGGGGCCCTCCCCTTTCTCGCAGTATTTT. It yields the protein CASSESVWLAGPSPFSQYF.

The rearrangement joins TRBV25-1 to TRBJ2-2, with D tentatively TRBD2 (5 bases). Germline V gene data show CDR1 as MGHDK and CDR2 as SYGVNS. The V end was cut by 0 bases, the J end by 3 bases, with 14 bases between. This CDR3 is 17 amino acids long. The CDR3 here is CASSEYMGSVDTGELFF. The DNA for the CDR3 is TGTGCCAGCAGTGAATATATGGGTAGCGTTGACACCGGGGAGCTGTTTTTT.

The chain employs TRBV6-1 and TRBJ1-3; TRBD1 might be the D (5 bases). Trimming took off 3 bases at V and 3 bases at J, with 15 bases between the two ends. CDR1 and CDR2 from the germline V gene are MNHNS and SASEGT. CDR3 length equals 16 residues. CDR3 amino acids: CASSDLGVPLGNTIYF. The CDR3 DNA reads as TGTGCCAGCAGTGATTTGGGGGTACCTCTTGGAAACACCATATATTTT.

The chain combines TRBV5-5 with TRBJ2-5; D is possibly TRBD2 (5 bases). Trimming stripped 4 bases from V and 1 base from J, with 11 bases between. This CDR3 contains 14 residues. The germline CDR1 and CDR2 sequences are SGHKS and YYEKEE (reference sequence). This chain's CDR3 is CASSLAGSQETQYF. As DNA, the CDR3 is TGTGCCAGCAGCCTCGCGGGCAGCCAAGAGACCCAGTACTTC.

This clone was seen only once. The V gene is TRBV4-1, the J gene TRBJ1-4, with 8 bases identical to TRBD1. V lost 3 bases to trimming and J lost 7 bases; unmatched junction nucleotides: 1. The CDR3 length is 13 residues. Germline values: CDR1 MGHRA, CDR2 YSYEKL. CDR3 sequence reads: CASSQDRAEKLFF. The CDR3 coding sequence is TGCGCCAGCAGCCAGGACAGGGCTGAAAAACTGTTTTTT.

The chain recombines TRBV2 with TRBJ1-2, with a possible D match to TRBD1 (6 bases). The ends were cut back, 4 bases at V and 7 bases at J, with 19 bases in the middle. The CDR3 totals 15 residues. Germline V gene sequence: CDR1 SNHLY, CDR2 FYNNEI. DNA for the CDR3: TGTGCCAGCAGTGGGGAGCAGGGGCGATTATCTGGCTACACCTTC. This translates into CASSGEQGRLSGYTF.

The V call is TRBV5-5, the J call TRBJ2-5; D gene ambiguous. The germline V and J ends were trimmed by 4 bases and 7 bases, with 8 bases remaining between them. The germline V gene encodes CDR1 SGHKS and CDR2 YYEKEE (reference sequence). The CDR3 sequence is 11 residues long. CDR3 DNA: TGTGCCAGCAGCGAAATGGGGACCCAGTACTTC. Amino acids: CASSEMGTQYF.

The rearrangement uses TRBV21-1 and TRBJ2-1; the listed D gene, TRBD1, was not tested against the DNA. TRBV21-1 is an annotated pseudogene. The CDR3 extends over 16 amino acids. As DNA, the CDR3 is TGTGCCAGCAGCAAAAAAGAAAACAGGGTCTACAATGAGCAGTTCTTC. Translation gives CASSKKENRVYNEQFF.

The CDR3 sequence: CASSSREDPRETQYF. CDR3 DNA: TGTGCCAGCAGCTCGCGGGAGGACCCCAGAGAGACCCAGTACTTC. The chain carries TRBV9 and TRBJ2-5, with 8 bases aligning to TRBD2. Germline V gives CDR1 SGDLS, CDR2 YYNGEE. The junction had 9 bases not matched to a gene; V was cut back by 4 bases and J by 4 bases. This CDR3 spans 15 amino acids.

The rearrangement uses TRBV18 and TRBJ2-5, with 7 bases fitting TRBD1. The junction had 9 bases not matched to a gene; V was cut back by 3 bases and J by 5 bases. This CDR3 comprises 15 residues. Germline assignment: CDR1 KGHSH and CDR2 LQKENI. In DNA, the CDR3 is TGTGCCAGCTCACCTTCGACAGGGCGAGCGGAGACCCAGTACTTC. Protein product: CASSPSTGRAETQYF.